This T cell receptor beta chain was profiled in a study of blood T cells in healthy people across ages. Each donor's blood draw was 8.5 to 10 milliliters of peripheral blood. CDR1 is SGHRS, CDR2 YFSETQ, per germline. The CDR3 runs 19 residues. Deletions cut 0 bases from V and 0 bases from J, with 19 bases between. A second PCR, run for about 6 to 12 cycles, used a sample-barcoded 5' primer plus a J-beta primer mix. MiXCR, run by TCRdb on the 5' RACE reads, gives a single entry per CDR3 protein. The sample lists fewer than 600,000 distinct CDR3 sequences; about 29% were seen once. Study conclusions and caveats: Older age coincided with a roughly linear decline in TCR beta diversity per million T cells. Nothing was known about donor CMV status, and this possibly confounded expanded clonotype changes.

For this clonotype: Its antigen is as yet unknown.

These data also formed part of another study, on T cells of mothers and their children. As reported in that work: The cDNA synthesis received all extracted RNA, at around 1.6 ug per 15 ul.

The chain recombines TRBV5-1 with TRBJ2-1; TRBD2 might be the D (7 bases). The receptor was isolated from a boy aged 2 to 9 in good health. Sample: blood. The CDR3 DNA reads TGCGCCAGCAGCTTGGCGTCGGGGGGCCCCATTAGCTCCTACAATGAGCAGTTCTTC. Translating gives CASSLASGGPISSYNEQFF.